The present entry profiles one TCR beta chain with its context. Germline is not matched at one junction end, which may reflect a read error. These data originate in a study of metastatic and nonmetastatic thyroid tumors. Thyroid surgery had not been preceded by any treatment in any patient. TCRdb redid the clone calls on the PCR reads using MiXCR. This table has 25,000 to 30,000 clones, more than 14% appearing once. The CDR3 spans 15 residues. Germline V gene data show CDR1 as ENHRY and CDR2 as SYGVKD. The V and J genes are TRBV10-3 and TRBJ2-3; 8 bases line up with TRBD1. Sequencing input: blood. The TCR comes from a male donor with papillary thyroid cancer or a benign thyroid nodule (not recorded which). Some clones in this sample may be carry-over from other donors' samples. CDR3 residues: CAIRGQAGISDTKYF. As DNA, the CDR3 is TGTGCCATCAGGGGACAGGCCGGAATTTCAGATACGAAGTATTTT.